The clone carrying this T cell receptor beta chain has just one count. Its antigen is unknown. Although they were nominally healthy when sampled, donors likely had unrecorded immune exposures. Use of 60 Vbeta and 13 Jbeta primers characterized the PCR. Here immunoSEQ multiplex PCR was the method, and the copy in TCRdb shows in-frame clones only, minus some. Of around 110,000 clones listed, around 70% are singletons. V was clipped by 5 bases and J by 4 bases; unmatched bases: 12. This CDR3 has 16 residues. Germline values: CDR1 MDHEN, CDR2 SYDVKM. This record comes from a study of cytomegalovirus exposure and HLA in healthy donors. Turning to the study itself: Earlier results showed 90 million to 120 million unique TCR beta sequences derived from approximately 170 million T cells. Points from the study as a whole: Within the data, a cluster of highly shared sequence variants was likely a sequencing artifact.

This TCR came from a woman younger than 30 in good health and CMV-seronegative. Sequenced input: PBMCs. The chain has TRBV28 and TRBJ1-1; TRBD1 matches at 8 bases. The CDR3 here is CASSPTGTGFVTEAFF. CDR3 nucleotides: TGTGCCAGCAGTCCCACCGGGACAGGCTTTGTCACTGAAGCTTTCTTT.